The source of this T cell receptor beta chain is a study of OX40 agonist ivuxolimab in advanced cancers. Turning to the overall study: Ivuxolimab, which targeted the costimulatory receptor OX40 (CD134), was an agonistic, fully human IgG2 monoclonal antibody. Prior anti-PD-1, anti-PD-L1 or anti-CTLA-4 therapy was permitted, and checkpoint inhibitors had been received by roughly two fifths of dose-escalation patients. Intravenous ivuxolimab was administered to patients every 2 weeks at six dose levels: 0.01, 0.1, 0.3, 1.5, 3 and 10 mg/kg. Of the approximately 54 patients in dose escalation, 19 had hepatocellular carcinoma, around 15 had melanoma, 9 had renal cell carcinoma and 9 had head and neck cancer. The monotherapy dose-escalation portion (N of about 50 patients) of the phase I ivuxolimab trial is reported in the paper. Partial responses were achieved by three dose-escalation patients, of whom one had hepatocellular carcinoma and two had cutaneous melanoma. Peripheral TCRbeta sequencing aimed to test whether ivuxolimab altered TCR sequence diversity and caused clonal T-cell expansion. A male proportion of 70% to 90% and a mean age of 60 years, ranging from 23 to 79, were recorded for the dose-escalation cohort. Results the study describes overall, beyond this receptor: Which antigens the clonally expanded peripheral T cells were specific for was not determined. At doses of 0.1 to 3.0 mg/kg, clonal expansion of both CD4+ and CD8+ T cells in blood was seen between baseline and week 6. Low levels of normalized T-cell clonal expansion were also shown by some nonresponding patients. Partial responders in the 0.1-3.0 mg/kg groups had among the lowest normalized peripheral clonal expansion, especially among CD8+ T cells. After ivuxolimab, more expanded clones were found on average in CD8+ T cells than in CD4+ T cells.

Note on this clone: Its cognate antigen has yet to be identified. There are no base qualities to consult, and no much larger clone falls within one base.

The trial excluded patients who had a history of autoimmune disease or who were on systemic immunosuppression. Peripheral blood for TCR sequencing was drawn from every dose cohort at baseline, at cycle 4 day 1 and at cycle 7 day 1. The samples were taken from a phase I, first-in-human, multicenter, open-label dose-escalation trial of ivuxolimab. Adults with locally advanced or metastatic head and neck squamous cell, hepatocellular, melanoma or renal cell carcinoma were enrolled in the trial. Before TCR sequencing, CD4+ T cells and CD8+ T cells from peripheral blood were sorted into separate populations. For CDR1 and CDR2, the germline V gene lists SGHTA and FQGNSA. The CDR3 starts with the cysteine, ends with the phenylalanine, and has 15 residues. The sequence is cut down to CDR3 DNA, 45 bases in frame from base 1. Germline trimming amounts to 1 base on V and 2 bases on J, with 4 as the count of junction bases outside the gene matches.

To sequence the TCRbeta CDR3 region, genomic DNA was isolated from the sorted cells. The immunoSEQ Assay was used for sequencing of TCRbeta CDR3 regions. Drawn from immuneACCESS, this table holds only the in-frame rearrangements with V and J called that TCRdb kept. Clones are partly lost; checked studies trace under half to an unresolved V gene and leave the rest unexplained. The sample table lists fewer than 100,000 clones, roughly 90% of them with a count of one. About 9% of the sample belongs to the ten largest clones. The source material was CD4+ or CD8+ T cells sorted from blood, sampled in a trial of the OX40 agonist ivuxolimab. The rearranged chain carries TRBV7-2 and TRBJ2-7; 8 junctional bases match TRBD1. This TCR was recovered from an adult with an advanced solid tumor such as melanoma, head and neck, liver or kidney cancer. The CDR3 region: CASSLGQGYPYEQYF. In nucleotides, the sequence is TGTGCCAGCAGCTTAGGACAGGGGTACCCCTACGAGCAGTACTTC.